This T cell receptor beta chain comes out of a study of shared clonotypes between healthy human individuals. The assay was immunoSEQ multiplex PCR, and TCRdb's table has in-frame clones only and misses some. This table has approximately 720,000 clones, 92% appearing once. Findings of the study overall: Around 5% was the fraction of naive CD4 clonotypes found shared across several donors. Clonotype sharing across donors was expected to vary with sequencing depth. Naive subsets, compared against memory subsets, generally had larger estimated richness values.

Naive CD8 cells lacked CD45RO and underwent positive selection for CCR7, leaving out terminally differentiated effector memory CD45RA+ cells. Donors comprised healthy HIV-negative adults lacking recent acute infections or vaccinations. Remarks on this clone: What it binds is unknown.

The sample comprised naive CD8+ T cells sorted from blood. The source of this sequence is a young man in good health.

Here the CDR3 DNA reads TGTGCCAGCAGCTTACTGGCGGGAGAGTTTGGAGATACGCAGTATTTT. This translates into CASSLLAGEFGDTQYF. This chain links TRBV7-3 with TRBJ2-3, with 7 positions matching TRBD2. The CDR3 runs to 16 residues. Germline V gives CDR1 SGHTA, CDR2 FQGTGA. With 2 bases clipped from V and 5 bases from J, the junction kept 10 bases outside the gene matches. The complete variable domain, with remaining parts taken from reference TRBV7-3 and TRBJ2-3, reads GAGVSQTPSNKVTEKGKYVELRCDPISGHTALYWYRQSLGQGPEFLIYFQGTGAADDSGLPNDRFFAVRPEGSVSTLKIQRTERGDSAVYLCASSLLAGEFGDTQYFGPGTRLTVL.